These 27 T cell receptor beta chains were sequenced from one sample in a study of CD8 T cells in Susac syndrome. After extraction with the RNeasy kit, roughly 0.45 to 1 ug of the RNA was reverse transcribed using random hexamers. Via MiXCR, TCRdb re-called the immunoSEQ multiplex PCR reads, giving one row per CDR3 protein. The sample contains roughly 160,000 distinct CDR3 sequences, more than 90% of which appear only once. Material: CD4+ T cells from PBMCs. These receptors were obtained from a human donor in good health.

The chain links TRBV2 to TRBJ1-5; TRBD1 aligns across 7 bases. The ends lost 6 bases at V and 6 bases at J; junction bases unmatched: 11. Germline V gene sequence: CDR1 SNHLY, CDR2 FYNNEI. The CDR3 totals 15 residues. The CDR3 sequence is CASSPGQEEGQPQHF. The DNA for the CDR3 is TGTGCCAGCAGCCCAGGACAGGAGGAAGGTCAGCCCCAGCATTTT.

V and J are TRBV3-1 and TRBJ1-2, with 8 bases aligning to TRBD1. Germline V gene data show CDR1 as LGHDT and CDR2 as YNNKEL (reference sequence). V was pared by 11 bases and J by 6 bases, with 11 bases of the junction left unmatched. CDR3 length equals 13 residues. In DNA form, the CDR3 reads TGTGCCGACCGGACAGGGAGTAGAGATGGCTACACCTTC. Its translation: CADRTGSRDGYTF.

The rearrangement uses TRBV12-3 or TRBV12-4 and TRBJ2-5, with a possible D match to TRBD1 (6 bases). The CDR3 is 13 amino acids. Deletions cut 6 bases from V and 4 bases from J, with 12 bases between. CDR3: CASRPTGTETQYF. For the CDR3, the DNA is TGTGCCAGCAGACCCACAGGGACAGAGACCCAGTACTTC.

The chain has TRBV6-2 or TRBV6-3 and TRBJ1-1; D not resolved. Germline CDR1 and CDR2: MNHEY and SVGEGT. Deletions cut 7 bases from V and 0 bases from J, with 9 bases between. This CDR3 region has 13 residues. CDR3 residues: CASNRGVNTEAFF. The CDR3 bases are TGTGCCAGCAACCGGGGAGTGAACACTGAAGCTTTCTTT.

The rearrangement links TRBV20-1 to TRBJ2-7; D perhaps matches TRBD2 (5 bases). Germline V lookup: CDR1 DFQATT, CDR2 SNEGSKA (reference sequence). V was clipped by 3 bases and J by 5 bases, with 14 bases between them. The CDR3 sequence is 13 residues long. CDR3 protein: CSASQSGNHEQYF. CDR3 nucleotide sequence: TGCAGTGCTAGTCAATCGGGGAACCACGAGCAGTACTTC.

This clonotype is a singleton in its sample. J is TRBJ2-3 and V is TRBV4-3; D is uncertain. The CDR3 has 14 residues. Germline CDR1 is LGHNA and CDR2 is YSLEER. V gave up 1 base and J gave up 6 bases, with 11 bases separating them. The CDR3 loop is CASSQASLVDTQYF. CDR3 DNA: TGCGCCAGCAGCCAAGCAAGTCTAGTGGATACGCAGTATTTT.

V usage is TRBV5-1 and J usage is TRBJ2-5, with a possible D match to TRBD2 (6 bases). The V and J ends lost 2 bases and 5 bases respectively, with 16 bases between them. This CDR3 comprises 15 residues. CDR1 is SGHRS, CDR2 YFSETQ, per germline. The CDR3 is CASSFGGSGGETQYF. DNA for the CDR3: TGCGCCAGCAGCTTCGGCGGTAGTGGGGGGGAGACCCAGTACTTC.

The chain uses TRBV29-1 and TRBJ1-2, with unresolved D. CDR1 SQVTM and CDR2 ANQGSEA come from the germline V gene. The CDR3 has 16 amino acids. V was clipped by 1 base and J by 3 bases, with 18 bases between them. The CDR3 nucleotides are TGCAGCGTTGAAGCAAGGGTCTCGGACGGAGACTATGGCTACACCTTC. Residues: CSVEARVSDGDYGYTF.

The chain carries TRBV18 and TRBJ2-3, with D possibly being TRBD2 (5 bases). The CDR3 extends over 14 amino acids. V shed 8 bases and J shed 4 bases, with 16 bases lying between them. The V gene's germline CDR1 is KGHSH and CDR2 LQKENI. The CDR3, as DNA: TGTGCCAGCCTAACGGGATTATCATCAGATACGCAGTATTTT. It is translated as CASLTGLSSDTQYF. Full variable domain (missing parts from reference TRBV18 and TRBJ2-3): NAGVMQNPRHLVRRRGQEARLRCSPMKGHSHVYWYRQLPEEGLKFMVYLQKENIIDESGMPKERFSAEFPKEGPSILRIQQVVRGDSAAYFCASLTGLSSDTQYFGPGTRLTVL.

The V gene is TRBV3-1, the J gene TRBJ2-3; TRBD2 aligns across 8 bases. CDR3 size: 15 residues. The germline CDR1 and CDR2 sequences are LGHDT and YNNKEL (reference sequence). The trim removed 4 bases at V and 2 bases at J, leaving 5 bases unmatched. CDR3 loop: CASSRGLETTDTQYF. In DNA, the CDR3 is TGTGCCAGCAGCCGGGGACTAGAGACCACAGATACGCAGTATTTT.

The chain uses TRBV12-3 or TRBV12-4 and TRBJ1-2; D might be TRBD1 (6 bases). This CDR3 contains 11 residues. Trimming removed 6 bases from V and 11 bases from J, with 13 bases in between. CDR3 region: CASRDYREYTF. The CDR3 bases are TGTGCCAGCAGGGACTACAGGGAATACACCTTC.

The gene calls are TRBV18 and TRBJ1-2; D remains unclear. This CDR3 contains 13 residues. The germline V gene has CDR1 KGHSH and CDR2 LQKENI. Trimming shortened V by 1 base and J by 3 bases, and 6 bases separated the two germline ends. The chain's CDR3 is CASSPQDDYGYTF. As DNA, the CDR3 is TGTGCCAGCTCACCACAGGACGACTATGGCTACACCTTC. Based on the CDR3 plus reference TRBV18 and TRBJ1-2, the full variable domain is NAGVMQNPRHLVRRRGQEARLRCSPMKGHSHVYWYRQLPEEGLKFMVYLQKENIIDESGMPKERFSAEFPKEGPSILRIQQVVRGDSAAYFCASSPQDDYGYTFGSGTRLTVV.

With regard to this clonotype: One end of the junction varies from germline; a read error may be responsible. The chain combines TRBV20-1 with TRBJ1-1, with a possible D match to TRBD1 (5 bases). This CDR3 has 12 amino acids. Germline CDR1 and CDR2: DFQATT and SNEGSKA (reference sequence). The CDR3 sequence is CSARPGPQISEF. The CDR3 bases are TGCAGTGCGAGGCCGGGACCGCAAATTTCTGAGTTT.

This sequence joins TRBV18 and TRBJ2-7; D call uncertain. Germline V gives CDR1 KGHSH, CDR2 LQKENI. Between the trimmed V and J ends, which lost 3 bases and 3 bases, there was a span of 9 bases. CDR3 length: 13 amino acids. CDR3 sequence (DNA): TGTGCCAGCTCACCGGCCAGTCTCTACGAGCAGTACTTC. Translation: CASSPASLYEQYF.

V usage is TRBV18 and J usage is TRBJ2-2; D may be TRBD1 or TRBD2 (5 bases each). The CDR3 is 15 amino acids. Trimming took 3 bases from V and 3 from J, leaving 11 bases between them. Germline V gene lookup returns CDR1 KGHSH and CDR2 LQKENI. CDR3 DNA sequence: TGTGCCAGCTCACCCCGGGGCAGCGACACCGGGGAGCTGTTTTTT. It is translated as CASSPRGSDTGELFF.

The genes are TRBV4-3 and TRBJ2-3, with D possibly being TRBD1 (5 bases). Trimming pared 2 bases from V and 8 bases from J, leaving 11 bases between. CDR1 LGHNA and CDR2 YSLEER come from the germline V gene. The CDR3 is 13 amino acids. The CDR3 nucleotides are TGCGCCAGCAGCCAACAGGGTGTAGTTACGCAGTATTTT. It yields the protein CASSQQGVVTQYF.

The CDR3 DNA reads TGTGCCAGCAGTGACTCCGGGACCCGAAAGCAAGAGACCCAGTACTTC. Translation gives CASSDSGTRKQETQYF. The J gene is TRBJ2-5, the V gene TRBV6-4, with D tentatively TRBD1 or TRBD2 (5 bases each). Per the germline V gene, CDR1 is MRHNA and CDR2 is SNTAGT. V was pared by 0 bases and J by 2 bases, with 13 bases between. The CDR3 is 16 amino acids.

The rearrangement joins TRBV15 to TRBJ2-1; 7 bases agree with TRBD2. This CDR3 comprises 16 residues. The germline V gene encodes CDR1 LNHNV and CDR2 YYDKDF (reference sequence). V shed 1 base and J 7 bases; nucleotides not matched to a gene: 10. The CDR3 sequence is CATSRGRLAPENEQFF. In nucleotides, the CDR3 is TGTGCCACCAGCAGAGGTCGACTAGCCCCGGAAAATGAGCAGTTCTTC. The full variable domain, with the rest looked up from reference TRBV15 and TRBJ2-1, is DAMVIQNPRYQVTQFGKPVTLSCSQTLNHNVMYWYQQKSSQAPKLLFHYYDKDFNNEADTPDNFQSRRPNTSFCFLDIRSPGLGDTAMYLCATSRGRLAPENEQFFGPGTRLTVL.

The chain has TRBV5-1 and TRBJ2-6; 7 nucleotides align to TRBD1. J gave up 0 bases and V 4 bases, and 13 bases lay outside the gene matches. The CDR3 has 19 amino acids. CDR1 and CDR2 from the germline V gene are SGHRS and YFSETQ. This CDR3 is CASSPGFRDSRSGANVLTF. The DNA of the CDR3 is TGCGCCAGCAGCCCCGGGTTCCGGGACAGCCGCTCTGGGGCCAACGTCCTGACTTTC.

This clonotype came up once. J is TRBJ2-7 and V is TRBV4-3; D is undetermined. The V gene lost 1 base and the J gene lost 2 bases, with 12 bases spanning the gap. Germline CDR1 is LGHNA and CDR2 is YSLEER. This CDR3 has 15 residues. CDR3 in amino acids: CASSQGEGRTYEQYF. The CDR3, as DNA: TGCGCCAGCAGCCAAGGAGAAGGCCGGACCTACGAGCAGTACTTC.

The V and J genes are TRBV19 and TRBJ2-1; 8 positions agree with TRBD1. This CDR3 is built from 14 residues. Trimming at V came to 5 bases and at J to 9 bases, leaving 9 bases not matched to a gene. Germline V gives CDR1 LNHDA, CDR2 SQIVND (reference sequence). CDR3: CASSPDRGGGEQFF. CDR3 nucleotides: TGTGCCAGTAGTCCTGACAGGGGCGGCGGTGAGCAGTTCTTC.

The rearrangement links TRBV2 to TRBJ2-7, with 7 bases lining up with TRBD1. V lost 0 bases and J lost 6; bases outside the gene matches: 8. This CDR3 has 15 amino acids. Germline CDR1 SNHLY, CDR2 FYNNEI. CDR3 amino acids: CASSEASTGVGEQYF. As DNA, the CDR3 is TGTGCCAGCAGTGAAGCCTCTACAGGGGTCGGCGAGCAGTACTTC.

The rearrangement uses TRBV18 and TRBJ2-3; no definite D call. The CDR3 is 17 residues long. Germline V lookup: CDR1 KGHSH, CDR2 LQKENI. Trimming took off 4 bases at V and 5 bases at J, with 22 bases between the two ends. For the CDR3, the DNA is TGTGCCAGCTCACAACTTAGACGGGCGGTGGTGGGAGATACGCAGTATTTT. It yields the protein CASSQLRRAVVGDTQYF.

The rearrangement links TRBV5-1 to TRBJ2-5, with 10 bases that match TRBD2. Trimming took 4 bases from V and 5 from J; bases not matched to a gene: 8. CDR3 size: 15 residues. Germline loops: CDR1 SGHRS, CDR2 YFSETQ. This CDR3 reads CASSTGTSEWETQYF. The DNA of the CDR3 is TGCGCCAGCAGCACCGGGACTAGCGAGTGGGAGACCCAGTACTTC.

The genes are TRBV20-1 and TRBJ1-5; unclear D gene. This CDR3 spans 14 amino acids. With 1 base removed from V and 7 bases from J, the gap between germline ends came to 14 bases. Germline V gene lookup returns CDR1 DFQATT and CDR2 SNEGSKA (reference sequence). CDR3 coding DNA: TGCAGTGCTAGAGTAGGCCCCGGATACCAGCCCCAGCATTTT. Translation: CSARVGPGYQPQHF.

This chain uses TRBV24-1 with TRBJ2-2; tentative D call: TRBD2 (6 bases). The CDR3 is made up of 16 amino acids. Germline values: CDR1 KGHDR, CDR2 SFDVKD. Trimming left V 2 bases short and J 7 bases short, with 16 bases between. CDR3 protein: CATSDSWLGLGGELFF. The CDR3 DNA follows: TGTGCCACCAGTGATTCCTGGCTGGGACTGGGCGGGGAGCTGTTTTTT.

The V gene is TRBV29-1, the J gene TRBJ1-2; no firm D call. Trimming took off 3 bases at V and 4 bases at J, with 9 bases between the two ends. The CDR3 is made up of 12 amino acids. In germline, CDR1 is SQVTM, CDR2 ANQGSEA. CDR3 sequence reads: CSVDSQLYGYTF. CDR3 nucleotide sequence: TGCAGCGTTGACAGCCAGCTCTATGGCTACACCTTC. Supplemented by reference TRBV29-1 and TRBJ1-2, the full variable domain reads SAVISQKPSRDICQRGTSLTIQCQVDSQVTMMFWYRQQPGQSLTLIATANQGSEATYESGFVIDKFPISRPNLTFSTLTVSNMSPEDSSIYLCSVDSQLYGYTFGSGTRLTVV.